The present TCR beta chain was sequenced within a study of cytomegalovirus exposure and HLA in healthy donors. A note on this clone: No antigen is known for it.

Study-level findings and limits: CMV serostatus was the sole immune exposure data available. Earlier findings revealed that most TCR beta V segments proved productive either about 87% or about 30% of the time. V- and J-gene trimming in TCR beta was tied to a missense DCLRE1C variant by an analysis performed later.

13 Jbeta primers and 60 Vbeta primers were used for the PCR. The method was immunoSEQ multiplex PCR; TCRdb's version includes in-frame clones alone and lacks a portion of them. Altogether 110,000 to 150,000 clones are present, 75% to 80% being singletons, with the ten largest covering 2% to 3%. In nominal health when sampled, donors likely had unrecorded immune exposures nonetheless. The sample taken for sequencing was PBMCs. The receptor was isolated from a woman between 18 and 29 years old in good health and CMV-seropositive.

CDR3 in DNA: TGTGCCAGCAATCAGGTTTCTAATCAGCCCCAGCATTTT. Translated, it gives CASNQVSNQPQHF. This chain links TRBV2 with TRBJ1-5; no reliable D call. Trimming removed 7 bases from V and 4 bases from J, with 11 bases in between. CDR1 and CDR2 (germline): SNHLY, FYNNEI. This CDR3 contains 13 residues.